This entry describes one T cell receptor beta chain. V lost 7 bases to trimming and J lost 0 bases, with 11 bases between them. Germline values: CDR1 SGHDT, CDR2 YYEEEE. The CDR3 extends over 13 amino acids. The sample belongs to a study of OX40 agonist ivuxolimab in advanced cancers. Libraries were prepared by immunoSEQ multiplex PCR; TCRdb keeps only in-frame clonotypes and omits some of them. The table lists about 82,000 clones, 92% of them singletons, with roughly 9% in the top ten. This TCR was recovered from an adult with an advanced solid tumor such as melanoma, head and neck, liver or kidney cancer. The V gene is TRBV5-6, the J gene TRBJ2-7, with D perhaps given as TRBD1 or TRBD2 (5 bases each). Sequenced here: CD4+ or CD8+ T cells sorted from blood, sampled in a trial of the OX40 agonist ivuxolimab. The CDR3 DNA is TGTGCCAGCCGAGGGACGGCCTCCTACGAGCAGTACTTC. Translating it yields CASRGTASYEQYF.